The clone carrying this T cell receptor (beta chain) was detected only once. Its target is not known. Only in-frame clones appear in the TCRdb table, and some are missing; sequencing was by immunoSEQ multiplex PCR. The sample has around 88,000 clones, roughly 80% seen once. Germline V gene data show CDR1 as MNHNY and CDR2 as SVGAGI (reference sequence). The CDR3 totals 14 residues. Trimming cost V 6 bases and J 1 base; bases outside gene matches: 3. Single viable CD3+CD4+CD8-CD45RO+ cells were sorted as the memory CD4+ T cells. Donors' CMV status reflects serum IgG against pp150, pp28, p38, p52. Total CD4+ T cells were enriched by CD4 positive selection. The data originate from a study of memory CD4+ T cells and cytomegalovirus serostatus. Across the whole study: Donors were healthy Belgian adults, 10 or so CMV seropositive and about two dozen seronegative.

Findings and limits, study-wide: Each of 67 CMV-associated TCRbeta sequences occurred in one to five individuals.

The chain recombines TRBV6-6 with TRBJ2-5; 9 bases align to TRBD1. The material sequenced was memory CD4+ T cells from blood. This clonotype was sampled from an adult in good health and CMV-seropositive. The CDR3 DNA reads TGTGCCAGCAGGGACAGGGGTGGCCAAGAGACCCAGTACTTC. This encodes CASRDRGGQETQYF.